This TCR beta chain was identified during a study of blood T cell repertoires in COVID-19. Repertoires were generated with immunoSEQ multiplex PCR, while TCRdb's copy carries only in-frame clones and drops some. Of about 390,000 clones listed, just under 90% are singletons. This CDR3 contains 14 residues. The J segment lost 6 bases and the V segment lost 7 bases, leaving 8 bases of the junction unmatched. Germline loops: CDR1 MNHEY, CDR2 SVGAGI. The clonotype was recovered from a woman between 50 and 59 years old who had recovered from COVID-19. Sequencing was performed on PBMCs or T cells enriched from blood (not recorded which). The chain has TRBV6-5 and TRBJ1-1; 10 bases line up with TRBD1. The CDR3 DNA reads as TGTGCCAGCACCCGGACAGGGGGAAAGGCTGAAGCTTTCTTT. Its protein product is CASTRTGGKAEAFF.